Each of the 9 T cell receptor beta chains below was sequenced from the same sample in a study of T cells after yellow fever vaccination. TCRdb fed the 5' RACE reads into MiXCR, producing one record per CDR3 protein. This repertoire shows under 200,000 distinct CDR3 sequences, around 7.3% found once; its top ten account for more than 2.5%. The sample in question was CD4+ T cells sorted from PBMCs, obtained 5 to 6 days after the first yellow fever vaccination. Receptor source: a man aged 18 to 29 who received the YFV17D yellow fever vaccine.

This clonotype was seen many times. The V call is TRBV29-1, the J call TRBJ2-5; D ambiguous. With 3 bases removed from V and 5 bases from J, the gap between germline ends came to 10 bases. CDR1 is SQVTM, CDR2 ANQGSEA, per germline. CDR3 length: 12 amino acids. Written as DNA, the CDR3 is TGCAGCGTTGAGACCCCCGGGGAGACCCAGTACTTC. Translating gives CSVETPGETQYF.

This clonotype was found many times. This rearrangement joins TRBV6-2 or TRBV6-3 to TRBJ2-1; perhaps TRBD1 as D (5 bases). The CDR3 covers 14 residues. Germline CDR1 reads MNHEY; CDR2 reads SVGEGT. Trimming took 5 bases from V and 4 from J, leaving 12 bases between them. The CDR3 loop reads CASSNSSGYNEQFF. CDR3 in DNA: TGTGCCAGCAGTAACAGTTCAGGGTACAATGAGCAGTTCTTC.

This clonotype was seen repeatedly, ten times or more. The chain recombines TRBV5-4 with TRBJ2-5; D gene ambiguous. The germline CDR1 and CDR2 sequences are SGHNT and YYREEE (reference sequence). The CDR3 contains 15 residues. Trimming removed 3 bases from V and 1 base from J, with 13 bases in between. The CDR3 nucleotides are TGTGCCAGCAGCTCCAACTCGGGTCCCCAAGAGACCCAGTACTTC. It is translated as CASSSNSGPQETQYF.

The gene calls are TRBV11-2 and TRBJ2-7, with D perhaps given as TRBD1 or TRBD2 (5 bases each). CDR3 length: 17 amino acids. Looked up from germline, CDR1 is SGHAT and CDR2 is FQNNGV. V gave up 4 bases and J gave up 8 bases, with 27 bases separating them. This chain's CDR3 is CASSSGLTWGNVYKQYF. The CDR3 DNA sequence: TGTGCCAGCAGCTCAGGACTTACATGGGGGAACGTGTACAAGCAGTACTTC.

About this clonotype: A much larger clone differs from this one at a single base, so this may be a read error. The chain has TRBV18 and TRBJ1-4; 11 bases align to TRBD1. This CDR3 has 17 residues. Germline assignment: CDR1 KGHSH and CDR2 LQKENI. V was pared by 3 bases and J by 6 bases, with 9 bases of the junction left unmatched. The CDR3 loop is CASSPGTGGSSDEKLFF. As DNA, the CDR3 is TGTGCCAGCTCACCGGGGACAGGGGGATCGTCTGATGAAAAACTGTTTTTT.

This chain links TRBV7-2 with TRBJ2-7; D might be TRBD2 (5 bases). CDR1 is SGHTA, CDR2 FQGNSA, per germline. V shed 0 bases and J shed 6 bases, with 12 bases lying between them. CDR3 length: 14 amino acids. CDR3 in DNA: TGTGCCAGCAGCTTAGCTCGCGGTAGCGCCGAGCAGTACGTC. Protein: CASSLARGSAEQYV.

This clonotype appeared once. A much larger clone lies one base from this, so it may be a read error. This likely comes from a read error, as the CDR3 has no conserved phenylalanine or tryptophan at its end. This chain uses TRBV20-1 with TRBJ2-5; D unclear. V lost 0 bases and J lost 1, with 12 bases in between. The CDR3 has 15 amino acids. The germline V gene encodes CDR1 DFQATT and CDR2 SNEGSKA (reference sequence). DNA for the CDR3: TGCAGTGCTAGAGATCCGTCGGGTGGCCAAGAGACCCAGTACTAC. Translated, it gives CSARDPSGGQETQYY.

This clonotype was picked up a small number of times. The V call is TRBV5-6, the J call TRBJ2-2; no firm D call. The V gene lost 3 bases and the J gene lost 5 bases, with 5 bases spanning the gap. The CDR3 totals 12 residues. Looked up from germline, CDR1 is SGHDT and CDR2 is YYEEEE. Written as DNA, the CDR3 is TGTGCCAGCAGCTCCGGGACCGGGGAGCTGTTTTTT. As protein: CASSSGTGELFF.

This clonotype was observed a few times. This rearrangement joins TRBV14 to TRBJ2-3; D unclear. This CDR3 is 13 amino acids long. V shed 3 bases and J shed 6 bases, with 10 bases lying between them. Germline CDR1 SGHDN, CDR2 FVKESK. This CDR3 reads CASSQVRADTQYF. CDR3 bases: TGTGCCAGCAGCCAGGTCCGGGCGGATACGCAGTATTTT. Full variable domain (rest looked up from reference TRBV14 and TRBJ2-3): EAGVTQFPSHSVIEKGQTVTLRCDPISGHDNLYWYRRVMGKEIKFLLHFVKESKQDESGMPNNRFLAERTGGTYSTLKVQPAELEDSGVYFCASSQVRADTQYFGPGTRLTVL.